Below are 30 T cell receptor beta chains sequenced from a single sample in a study of control samples from healthy donors and cancer patients. The method was immunoSEQ multiplex PCR; TCRdb's version includes in-frame clones alone and lacks a portion of them. The sample yields 90,000 or so clones, around four fifths seen once. Sequencing was performed on blood. These receptors all stem from a man aged 30 to 39 in good health.

The chain recombines TRBV29-1 with TRBJ1-2; TRBD1 matches at 7 bases. The germline gives CDR1 SQVTM, CDR2 ANQGSEA. The ends lost 4 bases at V and 3 bases at J; junction bases unmatched: 5. The CDR3 covers 13 residues. The CDR3 DNA reads TGCAGCGTTGGGGGGGGACAGTACTATGGCTACACCTTC. This codes for CSVGGGQYYGYTF.

The V gene is TRBV6-5, the J gene TRBJ1-2; TRBD1 might be the D (5 bases). V was shortened by 10 bases and J by 7 bases, with 13 bases between the two germline ends. Germline V gene data show CDR1 as MNHEY and CDR2 as SVGAGI. The CDR3 length is 11 residues. CDR3 residues: CATSRGAGYTF. CDR3 DNA: TGTGCCACCAGCCGGGGCGCTGGCTACACCTTC.

The chain employs TRBV4-1 and TRBJ2-1; unclear D gene. There are 16 residues in the CDR3. The ends were cut back, 3 bases at V and 1 base at J, with 13 bases in the middle. Germline CDR1 and CDR2: MGHRA and YSYEKL. CDR3 coding DNA: TGCGCCAGCAGCCAGTCCGGCCCAGGTTCCTACAATGAGCAGTTCTTC. It yields the protein CASSQSGPGSYNEQFF.

The chain joins TRBV6-5 to TRBJ1-2; D gene uncertain. The CDR3 consists of 15 residues. Germline CDR1 MNHEY, CDR2 SVGAGI. V lost 0 bases and J 0 bases, leaving 8 bases between the germline ends. The DNA of the CDR3 is TGTGCCAGCAGTTACTCAGGAGGGTCTAACTATGGCTACACCTTC. The encoded protein is CASSYSGGSNYGYTF.

The chain uses TRBV10-3 and TRBJ1-6; TRBD1 might be the D (5 bases). Trimming took 0 bases from V and 0 from J, leaving 9 bases between them. The germline V gene encodes CDR1 ENHRY and CDR2 SYGVKD. The CDR3 extends over 17 amino acids. Written as DNA, the CDR3 is TGTGCCATCAGTGAGTCCGACAGAAGCTCCTATAATTCACCCCTCCACTTT. Translating it yields CAISESDRSSYNSPLHF.

This rearrangement joins TRBV5-1 to TRBJ1-1; no firm D call. Trimming removed 0 bases from V and 3 bases from J, with 6 bases in between. The length of the CDR3 is 13 residues. In germline, CDR1 is SGHRS, CDR2 YFSETQ. CDR3 in amino acids: CASSLDGDTEAFF. In DNA, the CDR3 is TGCGCCAGCAGCTTGGATGGGGACACTGAAGCTTTCTTT.

J is TRBJ1-2 and V is TRBV14, with D possibly being TRBD1 (6 bases). Germline loops: CDR1 SGHDN, CDR2 FVKESK. Trimming pared 5 bases from V and 2 bases from J, leaving 21 bases between. This CDR3 contains 17 residues. In nucleotides, the CDR3 is TGTGCCAGCAGCTCGGGACGGCTCAGGGGTTGGAACTATGGCTACACCTTC. Translated, it gives CASSSGRLRGWNYGYTF.

The chain recombines TRBV6-5 with TRBJ1-6; D call uncertain. Germline CDR1 is MNHEY and CDR2 is SVGAGI. This CDR3 has 14 amino acids. Trimming stripped 2 bases from V and 4 bases from J, with 6 bases between. The CDR3 here is CASSYGVYNSPLHF. For the CDR3, the DNA is TGTGCCAGCAGTTACGGGGTTTATAATTCACCCCTCCACTTT.

This chain connects TRBV5-6 to TRBJ1-1; the D gene is possibly TRBD1 (6 bases). V gave up 0 bases and J gave up 7 bases, with 10 bases separating them. The CDR3 spans 13 residues. Per germline, CDR1 SGHDT and CDR2 YYEEEE. CDR3 DNA: TGTGCCAGCAGCTTGGAGGGGGGCGGTGAAGCTTTCTTT. It specifies CASSLEGGGEAFF.

The rearrangement uses TRBV19 and TRBJ1-5; TRBD1 aligns across 8 bases. V lost 4 bases and J lost 4; bases outside the gene matches: 3. The CDR3 has 14 residues. Looked up from germline, CDR1 is LNHDA and CDR2 is SQIVND (reference sequence). The CDR3 protein is CASSKGQVNQPQHF. In DNA, the CDR3 is TGTGCCAGTAGTAAGGGACAGGTGAATCAGCCCCAGCATTTT.

The genes are TRBV24-1 and TRBJ2-5, with 7 bases lining up with TRBD1. CDR1 KGHDR and CDR2 SFDVKD come from the germline V gene. The CDR3 covers 15 residues. The J segment lost 2 bases and the V segment lost 4 bases, leaving 6 bases of the junction unmatched. The CDR3 sequence: CATSDPTGIQETQYF. CDR3 in DNA: TGTGCCACCAGTGACCCGACAGGGATACAAGAGACCCAGTACTTC.

The rearrangement joins TRBV3-1 (or the pseudogene TRBV3-2) to TRBJ2-3; 8 bases are shared with TRBD2. In germline, CDR1 is LGHDT, CDR2 YNNKEL (reference sequence). Losses at the gene ends were 2 bases for V and 3 bases for J; bases not matched to a gene: 7. This CDR3 region has 16 residues. The CDR3 spells CASSQSPAGVTDTQYF. CDR3 nucleotides: TGTGCCAGCAGCCAATCTCCAGCGGGGGTTACAGATACGCAGTATTTT.

The V and J genes are TRBV5-6 and TRBJ1-2; 7 nucleotides match TRBD1. Unmatched junction bases numbered 4, after V lost 0 bases and J lost 2 bases. The CDR3 runs to 15 residues. Per the germline V gene, CDR1 is SGHDT and CDR2 is YYEEEE. This chain's CDR3 is CASSLGDRENYGYTF. The CDR3 nucleotides are TGTGCCAGCAGCTTGGGCGACAGGGAGAACTATGGCTACACCTTC.

The genes are TRBV5-1 and TRBJ1-1, with TRBD1 identical over 8 bases. The CDR3 is made up of 16 amino acids. Germline trimming cut 1 base from V and 4 bases from J; bases unmatched to any gene: 9. Germline loops: CDR1 SGHRS, CDR2 YFSETQ. The CDR3 nucleotides are TGCGCCAGCAGCTTGCTATCTCAGGGGGCCGGCACTGAAGCTTTCTTT. It translates to CASSLLSQGAGTEAFF.

The chain is built from TRBV11-2 and TRBJ1-5; weak D call: TRBD1 (5 bases). The CDR3 covers 16 residues. Germline V gene sequence: CDR1 SGHAT, CDR2 FQNNGV. V was pared by 2 bases and J by 4 bases, with 15 bases between. CDR3 DNA sequence: TGTGCCAGCAGCTTATTGGGAGGGGCCGGTAATCAGCCCCAGCATTTT. Translating gives CASSLLGGAGNQPQHF.

The rearrangement joins TRBV19 to TRBJ2-1, with 9 bases aligning to TRBD2. The CDR3 consists of 16 residues. J gave up 9 bases and V 5 bases, and 14 bases lay outside the gene matches. CDR1 and CDR2 from the germline V gene are LNHDA and SQIVND (reference sequence). CDR3 in DNA: TGTGCCAGTAGTCCCGGACTTGGCGGGGGGGCCAGTGAGCAGTTCTTC. This gives the protein CASSPGLGGGASEQFF.

This clone has only a few counts. This chain links TRBV5-6 with TRBJ1-2; perhaps TRBD1 as D (6 bases). Between the trimmed V and J ends, which lost 0 bases and 4 bases, there was a span of 10 bases. The V gene's germline CDR1 is SGHDT and CDR2 YYEEEE. The CDR3 runs 14 residues. The CDR3 spells CASSLDQGTYGYTF. The DNA of the CDR3 is TGTGCCAGCAGCTTGGACCAGGGGACCTATGGCTACACCTTC.

The gene calls are TRBV18 and TRBJ1-5; the D is unclear. The CDR3 runs 14 residues. Trimming took off 6 bases at V and 4 bases at J, with 13 bases between the two ends. Germline V lookup: CDR1 KGHSH, CDR2 LQKENI. CDR3 coding DNA: TGTGCCAGCTCTCCGGGCCGCTTAAATCAGCCCCAGCATTTT. It codes for CASSPGRLNQPQHF.

This clone has more than one count but fewer than ten. The rearrangement uses TRBV20-1 and TRBJ2-7; the D gene is possibly TRBD2 (6 bases). This CDR3 contains 11 residues. Germline V gene data show CDR1 as DFQATT and CDR2 as SNEGSKA (reference sequence). V lost 3 bases to trimming and J lost 4 bases, with 7 bases between them. The CDR3 DNA is TGCAGTGCTAGTCGGGGGTACGAGCAGTACTTC. Translated, it gives CSASRGYEQYF.

This clone was detected only a few times. V is TRBV30 and J is TRBJ1-6; no clear D gene. Per the germline V gene, CDR1 is GTSNPN and CDR2 is SVGIG (reference sequence). V lost 4 bases and J 8 bases, leaving 18 bases between the germline ends. The CDR3 consists of 15 residues. This CDR3 reads CAWTTGPQPDSPLHF. CDR3 DNA sequence: TGTGCCTGGACCACCGGGCCACAGCCCGATTCACCCCTCCACTTT.

The genes are TRBV6-6 and TRBJ2-3, with 12 bases lining up with TRBD2. CDR3 size: 14 residues. With 10 bases clipped from V and 4 bases from J, the junction kept 6 bases outside the gene matches. CDR1 is MNHNY, CDR2 SVGAGI, per germline (reference sequence). The CDR3 region is CATSSGGASDTQYF. DNA for the CDR3: TGTGCCACCTCTAGCGGGGGGGCGTCAGATACGCAGTATTTT.

The rearrangement uses TRBV10-3 and TRBJ2-7; no definite D call. The V gene lost 4 bases and the J gene lost 0 bases, with 7 bases spanning the gap. The CDR3 loop spans 13 amino acids. Germline assignment: CDR1 ENHRY and CDR2 SYGVKD. In DNA, the CDR3 is TGTGCCATCAGTGTCTCGAGCTCCTACGAGCAGTACTTC. Amino acid sequence: CAISVSSSYEQYF.

The rearrangement links TRBV15 to TRBJ1-2; TRBD1 aligns across 8 bases. Germline trimming cut 2 bases from V and 0 bases from J; bases unmatched to any gene: 11. The length of the CDR3 is 18 residues. Looked up from germline, CDR1 is LNHNV and CDR2 is YYDKDF (reference sequence). CDR3 residues: CATSRRSGGAGANYGYTF. CDR3 DNA sequence: TGTGCCACCAGCAGACGCTCAGGGGGCGCGGGTGCTAACTATGGCTACACCTTC.

J is TRBJ2-4 and V is TRBV15; possibly TRBD2 for D (5 bases). Trimming took 4 bases from V and 1 from J, leaving 11 bases between them. CDR1 LNHNV and CDR2 YYDKDF come from the germline V gene (reference sequence). There are 15 residues in the CDR3. The DNA of the CDR3 is TGTGCCACCAGCACCGAGGGAGCCGCCAAAAACATTCAGTACTTC. Residues: CATSTEGAAKNIQYF.

This sequence joins TRBV6-5 and TRBJ1-6; 11 bases line up with TRBD1. Trimming took 4 bases from V and 10 from J; bases not matched to a gene: 6. The CDR3 contains 15 residues. Germline V gene sequence: CDR1 MNHEY, CDR2 SVGAGI. In DNA form, the CDR3 reads TGTGCCAGCAGTTGGGGGACAGGGGGTGGGTCACCCCTCCACTTT. Residues: CASSWGTGGGSPLHF.

V is TRBV5-1 and J is TRBJ2-5, with 14 bases aligning to TRBD2. The V segment lost 2 bases and the J segment 5 bases; nucleotides outside the gene matches: 20. Germline V gives CDR1 SGHRS, CDR2 YFSETQ. The CDR3 has 21 residues. The CDR3 sequence: CASSLPTGGSPGLAGEETQYF. CDR3 DNA sequence: TGCGCCAGCAGCTTACCAACAGGGGGGTCCCCGGGACTAGCGGGGGAGGAGACCCAGTACTTC.

The rearrangement links TRBV10-3 to TRBJ2-3, with D uncertain. The germline V gene has CDR1 ENHRY and CDR2 SYGVKD. This CDR3 comprises 11 residues. Between the trimmed V and J ends, which lost 3 bases and 4 bases, there was a span of 2 bases. The CDR3 nucleotides read TGTGCCATCAGTGAAGCAGATACGCAGTATTTT. Translation gives CAISEADTQYF.

The chain couples TRBV27 to TRBJ2-7; D ambiguous. The CDR3 loop spans 13 amino acids. Trimming took 1 base from V and 7 from J, leaving 11 bases between them. CDR1 and CDR2 from the germline V gene are MNHEY and SMNVEV (reference sequence). The DNA for the CDR3 is TGTGCCAGCAGTTTATACCCCCCTTGGGAGCAGTACTTC. It yields the protein CASSLYPPWEQYF.

The chain combines TRBV27 with TRBJ2-1; 15 nucleotides match TRBD2. Germline V CDR1 and CDR2: MNHEY, SMNVEV (reference sequence). The CDR3 length is 14 residues. Trimming cost V 4 bases and J 12 bases; bases outside gene matches: 4. CDR3 in DNA: TGTGCCAGCAGTTACCCGGGACTAGCGGGGGGGCAGTTCTTC. Protein sequence: CASSYPGLAGGQFF.

CDR3 loop: CATSDLDAAGGPGTGELFF. As DNA, the CDR3 is TGTGCCACCAGTGATTTAGACGCCGCGGGGGGGCCGGGTACCGGGGAGCTGTTTTTT. The chain employs TRBV24-1 and TRBJ2-2; 9 positions agree with TRBD2. The junction had 13 bases not matched to a gene; V was cut back by 1 base and J by 5 bases. Germline V lookup: CDR1 KGHDR, CDR2 SFDVKD. There are 19 residues in the CDR3.